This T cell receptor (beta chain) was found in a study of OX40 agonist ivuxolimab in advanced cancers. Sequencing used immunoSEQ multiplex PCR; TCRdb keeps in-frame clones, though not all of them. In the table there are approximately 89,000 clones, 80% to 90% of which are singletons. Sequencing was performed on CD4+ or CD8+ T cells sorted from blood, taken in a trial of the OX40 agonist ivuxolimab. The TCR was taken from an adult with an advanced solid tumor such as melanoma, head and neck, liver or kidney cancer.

CDR3 residues: CASSLNRGNHETQYF. CDR3 DNA sequence: TGTGCCAGCAGTTTAAACAGGGGGAATCACGAGACCCAGTACTTC. J is TRBJ2-5 and V is TRBV27; 8 bases map to TRBD1. CDR3 length: 15 amino acids. Per the germline V gene, CDR1 is MNHEY and CDR2 is SMNVEV (reference sequence). The J segment lost 5 bases and the V segment lost 2 bases, leaving 7 bases of the junction unmatched.